This T cell receptor beta chain was identified during a study of T cell responses to AZD1222 COVID-19 vaccine. Whole-study results and caveats: Two doses of AZD1222 preceded a rise in Spike-specific TCR breadth and depth.

TCRdb's copy holds only in-frame clones and misses some; the assay was immunoSEQ multiplex PCR. This repertoire shows 55,000 to 80,000 clones, under 90% found once; its top ten account for roughly 20%. Trimming took off 2 bases at V and 2 bases at J, with 25 bases between the two ends. The CDR3 is made up of 20 amino acids. The germline gives CDR1 PRHDT, CDR2 FYEKMQ (reference sequence). Details on this clone: Its antigen is undetermined.

The source is an adult in good health. The sequencing used peripheral blood, collected on day 0 of AZD1222 vaccination. The V gene is TRBV13, the J gene TRBJ1-3; D uncertain. Here the CDR3 reads CASSLKEKWSGEPTGNTIYF. The CDR3 DNA is TGTGCCAGCAGCTTAAAAGAAAAGTGGTCCGGGGAACCAACTGGAAACACCATATATTTT.